The rows below give T cell receptor beta chains drawn from one sample of a study of tumor-infiltrating lymphocytes in localized non-small cell lung cancer. Data came from immunoSEQ multiplex PCR; TCRdb stores just in-frame clones and leaves some out. The sample shows about 12,000 clones, 70% to 90% of them seen only once. Sequencing was performed on lung tumor tissue. Receptors originate from a human donor with non-small cell lung cancer. CDR3s include the opening cysteine and the closing phenylalanine or tryptophan. The D gene is left open where the match is weak. Expanded clones are given a class, and other clones once, few, many or no size at all.

>TRBV5-1|.|.|TRBJ2-7
TGCGCCAGCAGCTTGGGGGTGAAGCGGGACAACGAGCAGTACTTC
CASSLGVKRDNEQYF
>TRBV19|.|.|TRBJ1-4
TGTGCCAGTAAACGAGGAGTTGGGGGTGAAAAACTGTTTTTT
CASKRGVGGEKLFF
>TRBV6-1|TRBD1|.|TRBJ2-7
TGTGCCAGCAGTGTACGGGACAGGGAAGTCTACGAGCAGTACTTC
CASSVRDREVYEQYF
>TRBV28|TRBD2|.|TRBJ2-2
TGTGCCAGCAGCTTACCGGGACTAGCGGCCGGGGAGCTGTTTTTT
CASSLPGLAAGELFF
>TRBV6-4|.|.|TRBJ2-2
TGTGCCAGCAGTGACTCGGACACCGGGGAGCTGTTTTTT
CASSDSDTGELFF
>TRBV15|TRBD1|once|TRBJ2-1
TGTGCCACCAGTCGGGACAGGGGGCGGTTTGAGCAGTTCTTC
CATSRDRGRFEQFF
>TRBV6-5|TRBD1|once|TRBJ1-2
TGTGCCAGCAGTTACCACCCGGACAGGGTTGGGGGCTACACCTTC
CASSYHPDRVGGYTF
>TRBV7-9|.|.|TRBJ1-1
TGTGCCAGCAGCTTAGAGGGGATCAACACTGAAGCTTTCTTT
CASSLEGINTEAFF
>TRBV7-3|.|.|TRBJ2-3
TGTGCCAGTTCAGGCGGCGGGTCCACAGATACGCAGTATTTT
CASSGGGSTDTQYF
>TRBV2|TRBD2|.|TRBJ2-1
TGTGCCAGCACCCTGGGACTAGCGGGAAGTGAGCAGTTCTTC
CASTLGLAGSEQFF
>TRBV5-5|.|.|TRBJ2-3
TGTGCCAGCAGCTTGACACTGAGCACAGATACGCAGTATTTT
CASSLTLSTDTQYF
>TRBV10-2|TRBD2|.|TRBJ2-7
TGCGCCAGCAAGCTAGCGGGAGAAGGTGAGCAGTACTTC
CASKLAGEGEQYF
>TRBV5-1|TRBD2|.|TRBJ2-5
TGCGCCAGCAGTCGTGGACTAGGGAGCGAGACCCAGTACTTC
CASSRGLGSETQYF
>TRBV5-4|TRBD2|.|TRBJ2-7
TGTGCCAGCAGCCCCGGGGGGGCGGGCTACGAGCAGTACTTC
CASSPGGAGYEQYF
>TRBV28|TRBD2|few|TRBJ2-7
TGTGCCAGCACCTCGCGATTCGGCGGGAGGAAGAGTGAGCAGTACTTC
CASTSRFGGRKSEQYF
>TRBV5-4|TRBD1|.|TRBJ2-7
TGTGCCAGCAGCCCCGACAGGGATAATATCTACGAGCAGTACTTC
CASSPDRDNIYEQYF
>TRBV30|.|few|TRBJ1-1
TGTGCCTTCACAGGGTCCTCCCCGGGGACTGAAGCTTTCTTT
CAFTGSSPGTEAFF
>TRBV2|TRBD1|.|TRBJ2-2
TGTGCCAGCAGCCGGGACAGGCCAGAGCTGTTTTTT
CASSRDRPELFF
>TRBV11-3|TRBD1|.|TRBJ2-7
TGTGCCAGCAGCGGCGACAGGGGCGCGGGGGAGCAGTACTTC
CASSGDRGAGEQYF
>TRBV28|.|.|TRBJ1-1
TGTGCCAGCAGTTTAGGGGCAGGATTGAACACTGAAGCTTTCTTT
CASSLGAGLNTEAFF
>TRBV4-2|TRBD2|.|TRBJ2-3
TGTGCCAGCAGCCTAAGGCCTAGCGGGCAGGGGCTAGATACGCAGTATTTT
CASSLRPSGQGLDTQYF
>TRBV5-1|TRBD2|few|TRBJ2-2
TGCGCCGGACTAGCCGGACTAGCGGGACCGCGAAACACCGGGGAGCTGTTTTTT
CAGLAGLAGPRNTGELFF
>TRBV5-1|.|.|TRBJ1-1
TGCGCCAGCAGCCCCAACCTCGGACAGAGACAGAAGGAAGCTTTCTTT
CASSPNLGQRQKEAFF
>TRBV7-9|.|.|TRBJ2-7
TGTGCCAGCAGCTTAGCTAGTGCGTACGAGCAGTACTTC
CASSLASAYEQYF
>TRBV6-6|.|.|TRBJ1-3
TGTGCCAGCAGTCGACGGGCGCAGGGAAACACCATATATTTT
CASSRRAQGNTIYF
>TRBV4-1|.|.|TRBJ1-2
TGCGCCAGCAGCCAAGATAAGGGACATTCGCTCACCTTC
CASSQDKGHSLTF
>TRBV7-2|.|.|TRBJ1-2
TGTGCCAGCAGCTTGTCGGCGAGTGGCTACACCTTC
CASSLSASGYTF
>TRBV10-3|.|.|TRBJ1-4
TGTGCCATCAATACAGGAGGGAAAAATGAAAAACTGTTTTTT
CAINTGGKNEKLFF
>TRBV28|.|.|TRBJ2-7
TGTGCCAGCAGTTCTGCCCTTCCCTACGAGCAGTACTTC
CASSSALPYEQYF
>TRBV7-8|.|.|TRBJ1-1
TGTGCCAGCAGCCGAGGGGTGAGCACTGAAGCTTTCTTT
CASSRGVSTEAFF
>TRBV29-1|.|.|TRBJ2-6
TGCAGCGCTGTGAGTAGCTCTGGGGCCAACGTCCTGACTTTC
CSAVSSSGANVLTF
>TRBV14|TRBD1|once|TRBJ1-1
TGTGCCAGCAGCTACGACAGGGGGCGTGCTTTCTTT
CASSYDRGRAFF
>TRBV2|.|.|TRBJ1-1
TGTGCCAGCAGGGGGGACATTAACACTGAAGCTTTCTTT
CASRGDINTEAFF
>TRBV5-6|TRBD1|.|TRBJ1-4
TGTGCCAGCAGCCTTAGACAGGGGACGGAAAAACTGTTTTTT
CASSLRQGTEKLFF
>TRBV7-9|.|once|TRBJ2-6
TGTGCCAGCGCCGAAACAGGGTTCCTCTCTGGGGCCAACGTCCTGACTTTC
CASAETGFLSGANVLTF
>TRBV28|.|.|TRBJ1-1
TGTGCCAGCAGGCCGGGGGGGGCAGCGGACACTGAAGCTTTCTTT
CASRPGGAADTEAFF
>TRBV9|.|.|TRBJ1-1
TGTGCCAGCAGTCCCGGGGGGAACACTGAAGCTTTCTTT
CASSPGGNTEAFF
>TRBV29-1|.|.|TRBJ2-1
TGCAGCGTTGAGTCGGCAGATAGCCTTCAGTTCTTC
CSVESADSLQFF
>TRBV5-1|TRBD1|.|TRBJ1-4
TGCGCCAGCAGCCTGACGGGACAGGGTTCCGGGGAAAAACTGTTTTTT
CASSLTGQGSGEKLFF
>TRBV28|TRBD2|.|TRBJ2-3
TGTGCCAGCAGTCCCGGGGGGATTGGCCAAAAGGAAGATACGCAGTATTTT
CASSPGGIGQKEDTQYF
>TRBV6-1|.|.|TRBJ1-2
TGTGCCAGCCGTGGCACGGGGCAGACTGGTGGCTACACCTTC
CASRGTGQTGGYTF
>TRBV21-1|.|.|TRBJ1-5
TGTGCCAGCAGCAACCTATGTCGAGGGACAGGTCATAAGCAGCCCCAGCATTTT
CASSNLCRGTGHKQPQHF
>TRBV19|.|.|TRBJ2-2
TGTGCCAGTCGTGCGTGGCCCGGGGAGCTGTTTTTT
CASRAWPGELFF
>TRBV10-3|TRBD1|.|TRBJ2-2
TGTGCCATCAGTTCCGGGACAGGGCCCGGGGAGCTGTTTTTT
CAISSGTGPGELFF
>TRBV7-8|.|once|TRBJ1-1
TGTGCCAGCAGCCCACGACTTGATTTCGCTGAAGCTTTCTTT
CASSPRLDFAEAFF